The 12 T cell receptor beta chains below all came from one sample that was sequenced in a study of identical twins. TCRdb re-called the 5' RACE reads with MiXCR, one entry per CDR3 protein. This repertoire shows 500,000 to 700,000 distinct CDR3 sequences, under 8.5% found once; its top ten account for roughly 1.6%. This sample was also put to use in a study of yellow fever vaccine responses in identical twins.

The sequencing sample was made of PBMCs. The source is a woman aged 18-29 years in good health.

This chain uses TRBV3-1 with TRBJ1-1; D might be TRBD1 (5 bases). The V and J ends lost 1 base and 1 base respectively, with 13 bases between them. Germline loops: CDR1 LGHDT, CDR2 YNNKEL (reference sequence). The CDR3 has 16 amino acids. The CDR3 nucleotides read TGTGCCAGCAGCCAAGTTAAAGGGGTCAAGAACACTGAAGCTTTCTTT. Protein: CASSQVKGVKNTEAFF.

This chain links TRBV4-1 with TRBJ1-4; a possible D gene is TRBD1 (5 bases). Trimming took off 1 base at V and 8 bases at J, with 14 bases between the two ends. The CDR3 totals 15 residues. The germline V gene has CDR1 MGHRA and CDR2 YSYEKL. In nucleotides, the CDR3 is TGCGCCAGCAGCCAAGTCGGGGCGAAGGAAGAAAAACTGTTTTTT. The encoded protein is CASSQVGAKEEKLFF.

This clonotype was counted at least ten times. This rearrangement joins TRBV12-3 or TRBV12-4 to TRBJ1-6, with D possibly being TRBD1 (6 bases). V was pared by 3 bases and J by 10 bases, with 16 bases between. This CDR3 has 15 amino acids. Here the CDR3 DNA reads TGTGCCAGCAGTTTTACGACAGGCAATTGGTCACCCCTCCACTTT. Protein product: CASSFTTGNWSPLHF.

This clonotype was seen ten or more times. At one boundary the junction diverges from the germline segment, which might be a read error. This sequence joins TRBV12-3 or TRBV12-4 and TRBJ2-2; D not resolved. The CDR3 is 14 amino acids. CDR3 sequence reads: CASSPTGNTGELFF. In DNA form, the CDR3 reads TGCGCCAGCAGCCCGACTGGTAACACCGGGGAGCTGTTTTTT.

This clonotype was counted between two and nine times. V and J are TRBV29-1 and TRBJ2-2; D is possibly TRBD1 (5 bases). From germline, CDR1 is SQVTM and CDR2 ANQGSEA. CDR3 length equals 16 residues. The V end lost 0 bases, the J end lost 0 bases, and 11 bases lay between the germline ends. CDR3: CSVEELTDTNTGELFF. The CDR3 nucleotides are TGCAGCGTTGAAGAACTGACAGATACGAACACCGGGGAGCTGTTTTTT.

This clonotype turned up a few times. The chain recombines TRBV28 with TRBJ2-5; 7 nucleotides agree with TRBD2. The germline CDR1 and CDR2 sequences are MDHEN and SYDVKM. The V segment lost 5 bases and the J segment 1 base; nucleotides outside the gene matches: 4. This CDR3 spans 14 amino acids. The CDR3 here is CASSRAGVQETQYF. In DNA, the CDR3 is TGTGCCAGCAGTAGGGCGGGAGTCCAAGAGACCCAGTACTTC.

This clonotype was observed a handful of times. The chain joins TRBV7-8 to TRBJ2-7, with a weak D call TRBD1 (5 bases). This CDR3 region has 13 residues. The V and J ends lost 5 bases and 5 bases respectively, with 13 bases between them. Germline V CDR1 and CDR2: SGHVS, FQNEAQ. CDR3 sequence: CASSEPGYHEQYV. The CDR3 DNA reads TGTGCCAGCAGCGAACCAGGGTACCACGAGCAGTACGTC.

This clonotype was seen a handful of times. The chain is built from TRBV12-3 or TRBV12-4 and TRBJ2-7, with TRBD2 matching 10 bases. The CDR3 covers 16 residues. The J segment lost 4 bases and the V segment lost 2 bases, leaving 8 bases of the junction unmatched. The DNA of the CDR3 is TGTGCCAGCAGTTTATCATTAGCGGGAGGTTATTACGAGCAGTACTTC. It translates to CASSLSLAGGYYEQYF.

This clonotype was detected only a few times. The CDR3, as DNA: TGTGCCATCAAGGACGGACTCTATGGCTACACCTTC. Residues: CAIKDGLYGYTF. This chain connects TRBV6-1 to TRBJ1-2; no reliable D call. This CDR3 has 12 amino acids. Germline assignment: CDR1 MNHNS and CDR2 SASEGT. The V gene lost 10 bases and the J gene lost 4 bases, with 13 bases spanning the gap.

The CDR3 sequence: CASSEGQAYGYTF. CDR3 in DNA: TGTGCCAGCAGTGAAGGACAGGCATATGGCTACACCTTC. The V and J genes are TRBV6-1 and TRBJ1-2; TRBD1 might be the D (6 bases). Trimming took off 1 base at V and 5 bases at J, with 8 bases between the two ends. The CDR3 has 13 amino acids. Per the germline V gene, CDR1 is MNHNS and CDR2 is SASEGT.

This clonotype came up a few times. The chain combines TRBV11-2 with TRBJ2-5; D possibly matches TRBD1 or TRBD2 (6 bases each). Trimming left V 1 base short and J 1 base short, with 13 bases between. CDR1 and CDR2 (germline): SGHAT, FQNNGV. There are 16 residues in the CDR3. The chain's CDR3 is CASSLVGGRAQETQYF. The CDR3 nucleotides read TGTGCCAGCAGCTTAGTGGGGGGCAGGGCCCAAGAGACCCAGTACTTC.

This sequence joins TRBV5-1 and TRBJ1-4; unclear D gene. V lost 3 bases to trimming and J lost 0 bases, with 9 bases between them. The germline CDR1 and CDR2 sequences are SGHRS and YFSETQ. This CDR3 comprises 15 residues. As DNA, the CDR3 is TGCGCCAGCAGCTCGGGGAAGGCAACTAATGAAAAACTGTTTTTT. Translated, it gives CASSSGKATNEKLFF.